Only a few counts were recorded for the clone carrying this TCR beta chain. Profiled with immunoSEQ multiplex PCR; TCRdb holds only in-frame clones, not every one. The sample has about 2,000 clones; around a quarter are singletons. The data are from a study of T cells in localized non-small cell lung cancer. Germline V CDR1 and CDR2: MNHGY, SAAAGT. The junction had 17 bases not matched to a gene; V was cut back by 2 bases and J by 7 bases. The CDR3 covers 17 residues. This chain joins TRBV6-8 and TRBJ2-7; 7 bases align to TRBD1. The clonotype originates from a woman aged 35 to 70 with stage II squamous cell lung carcinoma. The sample in question was lung tumor tissue, obtained before any cancer treatment. CDR3 DNA: TGTGCCAGCAGTTACGCTTGGGGACAGATTGTAGCCCGAGAGCAGTACTTC. Translated, it gives CASSYAWGQIVAREQYF.